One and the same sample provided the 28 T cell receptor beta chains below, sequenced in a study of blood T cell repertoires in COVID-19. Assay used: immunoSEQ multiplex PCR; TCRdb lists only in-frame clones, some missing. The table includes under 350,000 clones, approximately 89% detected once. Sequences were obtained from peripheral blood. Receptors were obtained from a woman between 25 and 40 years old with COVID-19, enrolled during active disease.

The CDR3 spells CASSPTQTGRPYGYTF. CDR3 nucleotide sequence: TGTGCCAGTAGTCCTACACAGACCGGGAGACCCTATGGCTACACCTTC. This chain links TRBV19 with TRBJ1-2; D not certain. The CDR3 runs to 16 residues. Germline V gives CDR1 LNHDA, CDR2 SQIVND (reference sequence). V was clipped by 5 bases and J by 4 bases, with 20 bases between them. Full variable domain (missing parts from reference TRBV19 and TRBJ1-2): DGGITQSPKYLFRKEGQNVTLSCEQNLNHDAMYWYRQDPGQGLRLIYYSQIVNDFQKGDIAEGYSVSREKKESFPLTVTSAQKNPTAFYLCASSPTQTGRPYGYTFGSGTRLTVV.

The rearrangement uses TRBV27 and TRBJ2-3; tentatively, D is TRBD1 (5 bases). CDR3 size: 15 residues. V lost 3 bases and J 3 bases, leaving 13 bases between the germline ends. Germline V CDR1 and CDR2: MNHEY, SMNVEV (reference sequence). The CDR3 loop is CASSLSQGGTDTQYF. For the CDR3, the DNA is TGTGCCAGCAGTTTGAGTCAGGGTGGGACAGATACGCAGTATTTT.

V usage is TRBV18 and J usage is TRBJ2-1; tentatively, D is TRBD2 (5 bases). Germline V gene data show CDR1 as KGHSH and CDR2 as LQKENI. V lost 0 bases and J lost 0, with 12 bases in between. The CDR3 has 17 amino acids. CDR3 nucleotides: TGTGCCAGCTCACCACCGGGTATCGGGGACTCCTACAATGAGCAGTTCTTC. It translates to CASSPPGIGDSYNEQFF. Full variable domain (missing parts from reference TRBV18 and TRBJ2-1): NAGVMQNPRHLVRRRGQEARLRCSPMKGHSHVYWYRQLPEEGLKFMVYLQKENIIDESGMPKERFSAEFPKEGPSILRIQQVVRGDSAAYFCASSPPGIGDSYNEQFFGPGTRLTVL.

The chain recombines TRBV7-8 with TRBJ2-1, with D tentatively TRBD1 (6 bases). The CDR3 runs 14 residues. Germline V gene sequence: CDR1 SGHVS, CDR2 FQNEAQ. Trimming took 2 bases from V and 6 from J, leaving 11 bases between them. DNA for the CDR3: TGTGCCAGCAGCTTAAGAGGACAGTCCAATGAGCAGTTCTTC. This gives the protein CASSLRGQSNEQFF.

The CDR3 here is CASSSNEGTEAFF. The CDR3 DNA sequence: TGTGCCAGCAGTTCTAATGAGGGCACTGAAGCTTTCTTT. V and J are TRBV6-5 and TRBJ1-1, with unresolved D. With 4 bases removed from V and 4 bases from J, the gap between germline ends came to 10 bases. Germline-derived CDR1 and CDR2 are MNHEY and SVGAGI. This CDR3 is 13 amino acids long.

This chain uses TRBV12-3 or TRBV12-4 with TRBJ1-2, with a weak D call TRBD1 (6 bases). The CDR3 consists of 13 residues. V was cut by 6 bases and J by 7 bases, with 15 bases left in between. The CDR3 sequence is CASRKTGPGGYTF. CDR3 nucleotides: TGTGCCAGCAGGAAAACAGGGCCGGGTGGCTACACCTTC.

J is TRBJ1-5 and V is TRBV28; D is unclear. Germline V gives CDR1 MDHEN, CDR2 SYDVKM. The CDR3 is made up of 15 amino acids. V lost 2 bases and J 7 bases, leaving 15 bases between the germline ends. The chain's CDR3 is CASSLSFEGRQPQHF. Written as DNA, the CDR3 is TGTGCCAGCAGTTTAAGTTTTGAGGGCCGGCAGCCCCAGCATTTT. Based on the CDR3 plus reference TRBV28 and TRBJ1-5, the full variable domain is DVKVTQSSRYLVKRTGEKVFLECVQDMDHENMFWYRQDPGLGLRLIYFSYDVKMKEKGDIPEGYSVSREKKERFSLILESASTNQTSMYLCASSLSFEGRQPQHFGDGTRLSIL.

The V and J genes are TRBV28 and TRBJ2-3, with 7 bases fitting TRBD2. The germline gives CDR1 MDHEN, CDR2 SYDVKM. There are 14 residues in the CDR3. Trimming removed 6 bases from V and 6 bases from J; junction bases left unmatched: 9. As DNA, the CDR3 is TGTGCCAGCAGCAAACTAGCGCCCCCCGATACGCAGTATTTT. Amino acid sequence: CASSKLAPPDTQYF.

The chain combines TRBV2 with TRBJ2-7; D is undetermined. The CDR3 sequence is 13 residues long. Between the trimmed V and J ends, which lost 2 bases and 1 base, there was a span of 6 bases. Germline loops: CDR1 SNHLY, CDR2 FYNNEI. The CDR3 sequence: CASSEYRSYEQYV. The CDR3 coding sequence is TGTGCCAGCAGTGAATATCGGTCCTACGAGCAGTACGTC.

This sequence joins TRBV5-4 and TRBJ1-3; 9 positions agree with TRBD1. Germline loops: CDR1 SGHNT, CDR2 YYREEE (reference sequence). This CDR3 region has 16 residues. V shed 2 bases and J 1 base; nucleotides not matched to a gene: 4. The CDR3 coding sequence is TGTGCCAGCAGCTTACCCGGGACAGGGTCTGGAAACACCATATATTTT. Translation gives CASSLPGTGSGNTIYF.

The CDR3 sequence is CASSSGLDTAEQFF. The CDR3 nucleotides read TGTGCCAGCAGCTCGGGACTAGACACGGCTGAGCAGTTCTTC. This chain joins TRBV7-3 and TRBJ2-1; TRBD2 aligns across 8 bases. The length of the CDR3 is 14 residues. Germline lookup yields CDR1 SGHTA and CDR2 FQGTGA. The junction had 8 bases not matched to a gene; V was cut back by 4 bases and J by 9 bases.

CDR3: CASMEAPSNQPQHF. Written as DNA, the CDR3 is TGTGCCAGCATGGAGGCCCCTAGCAATCAGCCCCAGCATTTT. V and J are TRBV2 and TRBJ1-5; no clear D gene. V lost 7 bases and J lost 0, with 10 bases in between. The CDR3 has 14 amino acids. Germline CDR1 SNHLY, CDR2 FYNNEI.

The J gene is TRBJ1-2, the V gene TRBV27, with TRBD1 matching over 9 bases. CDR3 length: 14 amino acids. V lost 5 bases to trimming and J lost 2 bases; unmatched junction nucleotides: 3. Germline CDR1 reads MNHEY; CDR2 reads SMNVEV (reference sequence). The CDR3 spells CASSRDRDNYGYTF. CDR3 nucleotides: TGTGCCAGCAGTAGGGACAGGGACAACTATGGCTACACCTTC.

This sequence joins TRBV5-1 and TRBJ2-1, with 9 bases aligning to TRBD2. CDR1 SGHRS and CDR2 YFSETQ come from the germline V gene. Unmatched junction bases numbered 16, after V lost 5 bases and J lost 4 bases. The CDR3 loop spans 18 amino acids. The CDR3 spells CASRTGTSLLPNYNEQFF. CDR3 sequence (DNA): TGCGCCAGCAGGACCGGGACTAGCTTACTTCCAAATTACAATGAGCAGTTCTTC. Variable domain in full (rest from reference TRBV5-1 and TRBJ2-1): KAGVTQTPRYLIKTRGQQVTLSCSPISGHRSVSWYQQTPGQGLQFLFEYFSETQRNKGNFPGRFSGRQFSNSRSEMNVSTLELGDSALYLCASRTGTSLLPNYNEQFFGPGTRLTVL.

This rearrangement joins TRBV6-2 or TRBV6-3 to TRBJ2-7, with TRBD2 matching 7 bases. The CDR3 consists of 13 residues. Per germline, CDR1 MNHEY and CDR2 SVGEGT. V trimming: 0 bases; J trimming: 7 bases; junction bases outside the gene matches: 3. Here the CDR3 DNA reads TGTGCCAGCAGTTACTCGCCAGCGGGGGAGCAGTACGTC. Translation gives CASSYSPAGEQYV.

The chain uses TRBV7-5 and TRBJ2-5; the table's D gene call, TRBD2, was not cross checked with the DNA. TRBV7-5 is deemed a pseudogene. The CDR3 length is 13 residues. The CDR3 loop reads CVRPAAHAETQYF. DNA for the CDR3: TGTGTCAGGCCCGCGGCGCACGCGGAGACCCAGTACTTC.

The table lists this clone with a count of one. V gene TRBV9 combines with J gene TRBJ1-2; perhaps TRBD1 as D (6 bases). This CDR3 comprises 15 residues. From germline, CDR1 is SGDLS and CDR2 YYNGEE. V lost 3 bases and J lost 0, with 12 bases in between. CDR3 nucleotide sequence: TGTGCCAGCAGCGCTCGGGACAAAGCTAACTATGGCTACACCTTC. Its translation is CASSARDKANYGYTF.

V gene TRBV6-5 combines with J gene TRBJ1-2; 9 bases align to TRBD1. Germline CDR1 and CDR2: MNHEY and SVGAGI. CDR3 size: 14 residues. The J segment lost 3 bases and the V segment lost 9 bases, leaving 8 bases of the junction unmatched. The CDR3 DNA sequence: TGTGCCAGTCACAGGGGGCGAATGGACTATGGCTACACCTTC. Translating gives CASHRGRMDYGYTF.

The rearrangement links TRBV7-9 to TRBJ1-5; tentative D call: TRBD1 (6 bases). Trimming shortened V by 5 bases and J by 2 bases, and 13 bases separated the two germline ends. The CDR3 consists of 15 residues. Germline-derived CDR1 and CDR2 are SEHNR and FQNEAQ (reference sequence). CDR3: CASSKTGEGNQPQHF. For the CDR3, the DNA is TGTGCCAGCAGCAAGACAGGAGAGGGCAATCAGCCCCAGCATTTT.

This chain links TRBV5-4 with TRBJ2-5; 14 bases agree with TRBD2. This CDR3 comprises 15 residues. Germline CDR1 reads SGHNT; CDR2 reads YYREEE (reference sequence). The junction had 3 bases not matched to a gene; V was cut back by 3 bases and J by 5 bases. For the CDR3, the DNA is TGTGCCAGCAGCTGGACTAGCGGGGGGAGGGAGACCCAGTACTTC. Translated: CASSWTSGGRETQYF.

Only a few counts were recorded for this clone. CDR3 bases: TGTGCCAGCAGCCCCGGACAGGCGACGAGGGATACGCAGTATTTT. The encoded protein is CASSPGQATRDTQYF. The gene calls are TRBV7-2 and TRBJ2-3; 7 positions agree with TRBD1. V shed 5 bases, J shed 6 bases, and the junction held 11 bases outside the gene matches. The CDR3 sequence is 15 residues long. Germline CDR1 and CDR2: SGHTA and FQGNSA.

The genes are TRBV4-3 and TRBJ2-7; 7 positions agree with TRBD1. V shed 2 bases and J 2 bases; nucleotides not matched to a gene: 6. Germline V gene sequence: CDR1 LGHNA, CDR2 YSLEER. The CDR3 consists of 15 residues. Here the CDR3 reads CASSQQQGRPYEQYF. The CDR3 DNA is TGCGCCAGCAGCCAACAACAGGGGCGTCCCTACGAGCAGTACTTC.

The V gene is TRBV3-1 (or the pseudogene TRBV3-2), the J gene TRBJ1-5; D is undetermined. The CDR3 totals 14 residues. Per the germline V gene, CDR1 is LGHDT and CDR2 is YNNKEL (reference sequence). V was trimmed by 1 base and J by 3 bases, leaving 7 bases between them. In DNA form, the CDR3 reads TGTGCCAGCAGCCAAGGACAATTCAATCAGCCCCAGCATTTT. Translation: CASSQGQFNQPQHF.

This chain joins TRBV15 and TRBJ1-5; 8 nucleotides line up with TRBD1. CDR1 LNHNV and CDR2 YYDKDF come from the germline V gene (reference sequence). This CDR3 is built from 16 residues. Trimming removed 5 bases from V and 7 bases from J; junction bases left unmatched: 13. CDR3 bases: TGTGCCACCAGCGGCGACCGGACAGGGCTTAAGCAGCCCCAGCATTTT. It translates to CATSGDRTGLKQPQHF.

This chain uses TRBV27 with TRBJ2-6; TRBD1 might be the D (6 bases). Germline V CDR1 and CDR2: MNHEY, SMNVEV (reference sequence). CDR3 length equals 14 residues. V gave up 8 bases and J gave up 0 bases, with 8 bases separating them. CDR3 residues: CASRQASGANVLTF. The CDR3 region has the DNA TGTGCCAGCCGACAGGCCTCTGGGGCCAACGTCCTGACTTTC.

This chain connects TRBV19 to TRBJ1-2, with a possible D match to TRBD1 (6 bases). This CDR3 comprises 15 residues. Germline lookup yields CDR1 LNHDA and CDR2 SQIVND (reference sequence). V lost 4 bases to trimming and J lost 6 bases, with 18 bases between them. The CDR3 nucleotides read TGTGCCAGTAGTAAAACAGGGTTAAGGTCCGATGGCTACACCTTC. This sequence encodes CASSKTGLRSDGYTF.

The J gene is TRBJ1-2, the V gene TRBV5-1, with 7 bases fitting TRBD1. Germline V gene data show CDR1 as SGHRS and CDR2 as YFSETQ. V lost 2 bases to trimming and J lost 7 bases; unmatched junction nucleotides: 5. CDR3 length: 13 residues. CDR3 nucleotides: TGCGCCAGCAGCTTCGAGGGGGCGGGTGGCTACACCTTC. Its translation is CASSFEGAGGYTF.

The CDR3 loop reads CASNGQRTSNQPQHF. The CDR3 DNA follows: TGTGCCAGCAACGGACAGAGGACTAGCAATCAGCCCCAGCATTTT. This chain connects TRBV2 to TRBJ1-5; D may be TRBD1 (6 bases). The CDR3 is made up of 15 amino acids. Germline values: CDR1 SNHLY, CDR2 FYNNEI. V lost 7 bases and J lost 0, with 13 bases in between.